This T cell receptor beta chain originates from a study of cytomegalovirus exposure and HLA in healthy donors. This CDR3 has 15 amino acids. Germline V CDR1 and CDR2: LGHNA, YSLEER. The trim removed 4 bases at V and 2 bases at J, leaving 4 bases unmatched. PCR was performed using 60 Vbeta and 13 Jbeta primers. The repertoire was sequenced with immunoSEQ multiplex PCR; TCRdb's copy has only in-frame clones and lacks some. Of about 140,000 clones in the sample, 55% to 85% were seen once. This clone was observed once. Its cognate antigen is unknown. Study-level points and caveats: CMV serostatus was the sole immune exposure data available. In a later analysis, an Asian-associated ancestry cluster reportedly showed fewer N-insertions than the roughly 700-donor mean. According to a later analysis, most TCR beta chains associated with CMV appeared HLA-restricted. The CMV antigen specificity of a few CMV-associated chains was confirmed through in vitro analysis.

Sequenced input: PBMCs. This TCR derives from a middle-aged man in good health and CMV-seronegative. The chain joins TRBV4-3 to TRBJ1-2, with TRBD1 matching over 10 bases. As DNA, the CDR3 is TGCGCCAGCAGCCTGTCGACAGGGGGCAACTATGGCTACACCTTC. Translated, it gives CASSLSTGGNYGYTF.